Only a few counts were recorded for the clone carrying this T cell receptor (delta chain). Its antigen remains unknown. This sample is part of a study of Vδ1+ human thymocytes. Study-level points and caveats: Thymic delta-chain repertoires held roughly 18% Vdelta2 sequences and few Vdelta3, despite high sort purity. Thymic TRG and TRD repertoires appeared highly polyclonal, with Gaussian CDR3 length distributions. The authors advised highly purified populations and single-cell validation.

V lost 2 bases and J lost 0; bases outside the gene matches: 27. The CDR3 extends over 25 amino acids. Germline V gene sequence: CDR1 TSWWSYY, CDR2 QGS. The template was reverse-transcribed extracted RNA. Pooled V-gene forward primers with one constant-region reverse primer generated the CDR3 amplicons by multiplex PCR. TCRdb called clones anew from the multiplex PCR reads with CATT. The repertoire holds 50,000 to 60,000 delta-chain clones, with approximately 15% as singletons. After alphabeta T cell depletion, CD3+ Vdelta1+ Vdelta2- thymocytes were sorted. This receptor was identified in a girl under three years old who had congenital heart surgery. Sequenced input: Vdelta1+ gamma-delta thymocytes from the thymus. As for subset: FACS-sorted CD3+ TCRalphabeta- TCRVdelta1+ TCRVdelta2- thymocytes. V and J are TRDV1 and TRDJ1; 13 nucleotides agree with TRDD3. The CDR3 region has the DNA TGTGCTCTTGGGGAAGGGGGGGTCCCTTCCCGAAGAAGTACTGGGGGATACGCGTACACCGATAAACTCATCTTT. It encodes CALGEGGVPSRRSTGGYAYTDKLIF.